This T cell receptor beta chain was observed in a study of PD-1 blockade in classical Hodgkin lymphoma (dated by TCRdb to 2019 to 2021). For the study in its entirety: Nivolumab dosing was 3 mg/kg intravenously every 2 weeks, continuing until either disease progression or unacceptable toxicity. The study used CyTOF and TCR beta sequencing to define a peripheral blood immune signature of response to PD-1 blockade in classical Hodgkin lymphoma. Beyond this particular receptor, the publication reports: CD4+ but not CD8+ TCR diversity rose significantly by C4D1 (p=0.0027 vs p=0.16), most apparent in complete responders (p=0.02). Among trial patients, those achieving complete response had baseline diversity similar to that of newly diagnosed patients, while diversity was significantly lower in partial responders and progressors. Newly diagnosed patients were reported to have lower baseline TCR diversity than healthy donors, and relapsed/refractory patients were reported to have lower baseline TCR diversity still. The study was restricted to a single clinical trial cohort, and the causes of repertoire differences, possibly disease activity or prior therapy, were left undefined. Patients starting nivolumab less than 1 year after ASCT had lower diversity and were excluded from later analyses to avoid confounding by immune reconstitution.

The sample's time point label, in plain terms: cycle 4 day 1 (C4D1), after less than 7 weeks of nivolumab. Every trial patient had relapsed after autologous stem cell transplantation, and cohorts A, B and C differed in prior brentuximab vedotin exposure. The trial cohort was composed of about 53 patients with relapsed/refractory classical Hodgkin lymphoma, for whom complete response, partial response or progressive disease was recorded as best overall response. In the multi-cohort phase II CheckMate 205 trial, trial patients received single-agent nivolumab. An independent review committee assessed best overall response by applying the 2007 International Working Group response criteria. PBMCs from the trial were collected at three points: immediately before nivolumab initiation (C1D1), and during therapy at cycle 2 day 1 and cycle 4 day 1. After peripheral blood was drawn into 8 mL Vacutainer Cell Preparation Tubes, PBMCs were isolated by centrifugation and then cryopreserved.

Genomic DNA was isolated using the Qiagen DNeasy kit from unsorted PBMCs as well as from negatively selected CD4+ and CD8+ fractions. Amplification of TCR beta CDR3 regions was done by immunoSEQ multiplex PCR with primers that anneal to V and J segments. A synthetic immune receptor repertoire was used to minimize amplification bias, and remaining bias was computationally removed after sequencing. Under the source paper's analysis protocol: Repertoire diversity was quantified as the Shannon entropy index using custom Python scripts. Unsorted, CD4+ and CD8+ repertoires were analyzed separately, except in combined analyses where CD4+ and CD8+ sequences were merged in silico. Clonal expansion was defined as at least a 2-fold frequency increase after treatment relative to C1D1, with a pseudocount of 0.5 for undetected baseline clones. Singleton clones were defined as clones with 0 or 1 copy at C1D1, and non-singleton clones were defined as clones with 2 or more copies. Clones expanded in unsorted samples were annotated as CD4+, CD8+ or unknown by matching protein sequences in sorted samples from the same patient. Diversity changes from C1D1 to C4D1 were tested in paired samples using Wilcoxon tests. This is the immuneACCESS table as TCRdb keeps it, with only in-frame sequences that have V and J called. A part of the clones is gone; compared with another copy, unresolved V genes explain less than half, and the rest is unexplained. Clone size and the V and J calls come from that table; the DNA yielded D and trimming. The sample table lists 40,000 to 45,000 clones, 69% of them with a count of one. Over 2% of the sample rests with the top ten.

Spanning cysteine to phenylalanine, the CDR3 consists of 15 amino acids. The sequence is cut down to CDR3 DNA, 45 bases in frame from base 1. From a lookup of the germline V gene, CDR1 and CDR2 are SNHLY and FYNNEI. The V and J ends are trimmed by 2 bases and 0 bases, leaving 7 bases between them. Details on this clone: Which antigen it targets is not known. Per-base qualities were not stored, and no clone one base away is much larger.

Rearrangement joined TRBV2 to TRBJ2-2; perhaps TRBD2 is the D gene, with 5 bases matching. The clonotype originates from a human donor with classical Hodgkin lymphoma. The sample consisted of peripheral blood mononuclear cells (PBMCs), taken before the fourth cycle of nivolumab. The CDR3 loop reads CASSEYGTNTGELFF. In nucleotide form, the sequence is TGTGCCAGCAGTGAATACGGGACGAACACCGGGGAGCTGTTTTTT. The reference TRBV2 and TRBJ2-2 proteins fill in what lies around the CDR3, so the full variable domain reads EPEVTQTPSHQVTQMGQEVILRCVPISNHLYFYWYRQILGQKVEFLVSFYNNEISEKSEIFDDQFSVERPDGSNFTLKIRSTKLEDSAMYFCASSEYGTNTGELFFGEGSRLTVL.